This T cell receptor beta chain came from a study of tumor-infiltrating lymphocytes in primary liver carcinoma. Study-wide background: Tumors were stage T1-T3 N0M0, roughly 4 to 10 cm across. Study results and caveats: Pairs comparing tumor with adjacent tissue or blood overlapped less than pairs drawn from tumor regions.

Constant-region priming of approximately 0.55 ug total RNA yielded TCR beta cDNA. Three nested multiplex PCR rounds, a slightly modified ARM-PCR, produced the libraries for TCR beta. For approximately 10 cycles apiece, the opening two PCR rounds ran with TRBV1-TRBV30 forward primers and a C-beta reverse primer. Via MiXCR, TCRdb re-called the multiplex PCR reads, giving one row per CDR3 protein. The sample contains 55,000 to 70,000 distinct CDR3 sequences, less than 75% of which appear only once. About this clonotype itself: What it recognizes is unknown. At one end, the junction sequence differs from germline, possibly due to a read error.

Both RNA and DNA were isolated together from about 20-30 mg of bulk tissue that had not been sorted. Primary liver carcinoma in the patients was surgically resected. For each tumor, five separate regions were sampled. This CDR3 region has 14 residues. Germline loops: CDR1 MNHNS, CDR2 SASEGT. This TCR was recovered from a man aged 35-49 years with primary liver carcinoma and hepatitis B virus infection. The rearrangement joins TRBV6-1 to TRBJ1-5; 7 bases are shared with TRBD1. Sequencing was performed on liver tumor tissue from sampling region 2. Documented subset: tumor region T2, inferior pole. CDR3 bases: TGTGTCAGCAGTGAAGGGGGCGGCATTCAGCCCCAGCATTTT. Amino acid sequence: CVSSEGGGIQPQHF.